This TCR beta chain stems from a study of T cell responses to AZD1222 COVID-19 vaccine. Sequencing used immunoSEQ multiplex PCR; TCRdb keeps in-frame clones, though not all of them. The sample consists of 95,000 to 150,000 clones, nearly 90% of them appearing once. A remark on this clone: Its antigen remains unidentified.

General study findings and limits: A mostly white British donor set with more females was recruited, and clonal diversity was possibly underestimated. Baseline seropositives among AZD1222 recipients totaled only 6 or 7.

The receptor was isolated from an adult in good health. The sequencing used peripheral blood, collected on day 0 of AZD1222 vaccination.

In DNA, the CDR3 is TGTGCCAGCAGCTTAGTCAAAGGAAACACCATATATTTT. Translation: CASSLVKGNTIYF. This chain uses TRBV7-2 with TRBJ1-3; D not resolved. Looked up from germline, CDR1 is SGHTA and CDR2 is FQGNSA. Trimming shortened V by 1 base and J by 4 bases, and 5 bases separated the two germline ends. This CDR3 comprises 13 residues.